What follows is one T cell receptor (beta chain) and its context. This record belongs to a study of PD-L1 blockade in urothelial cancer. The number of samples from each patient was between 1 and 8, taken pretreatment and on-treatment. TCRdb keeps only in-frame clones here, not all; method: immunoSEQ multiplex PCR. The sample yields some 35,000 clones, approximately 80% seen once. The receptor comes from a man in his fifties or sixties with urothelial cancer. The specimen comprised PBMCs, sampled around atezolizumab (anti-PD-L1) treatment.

The CDR3 here is CASSFLGGGYTF. CDR3 coding DNA: TGTGCCAGCAGCTTCCTTGGAGGTGGCTACACCTTC. The J gene is TRBJ1-2, the V gene TRBV5-4; no firm D call. Trimming stripped 2 bases from V and 7 bases from J, with 9 bases between. CDR3 length: 12 amino acids. Per germline, CDR1 SGHNT and CDR2 YYREEE (reference sequence).